A selection of T cell receptor beta chains follows, all from one sample in a study of Graves' ophthalmopathy and Graves' hyperthyroidism. A single record per CDR3 protein comes from TCRdb applying MiXCR to the multiplex PCR reads. The sample records over a million distinct CDR3 sequences, 35% to 40% being singletons. The sequencing input was peripheral blood or thyroid tissue (not recorded which). The receptors come from an adult man with Graves' hyperthyroidism. Both conserved end residues are part of each CDR3. D genes are given only for firm matches. Some rows mark clone size as missing; the rest say once, few, many or name a class of expanded clone.

J gene	V gene	D gene	CDR3 length	clone size	CDR3 DNA	CDR3 protein
TRBJ2-6	TRBV7-2	-	14	-	TGTGCCAGCAGCTGGTCGTCTGGGGCCAACGTCCTGACTTTC	CASSWSSGANVLTF
TRBJ2-7	TRBV6-1	TRBD1	17	-	TGTGCCAGCAGTGAAACAGGTCTGAGACAGGGGAGGCGCGAGCAGTACTTC	CASSETGLRQGRREQYF
TRBJ2-5	TRBV6-5	-	12	many	TGTGCCAGCAGCTCCAACCAAGAGACCCAGTACTTC	CASSSNQETQYF
TRBJ1-1	TRBV6-5	TRBD1	15	-	TGTGCCAGCAGTGACGACGGGACAGGAAACACTGAAGCTTTCTTT	CASSDDGTGNTEAFF
TRBJ1-1	TRBV19	TRBD1	13	few	TGTGCCAGTGGAAGTGACAGGGTAACTGAAGCTTTCTTT	CASGSDRVTEAFF
TRBJ1-2	TRBV7-9	-	13	-	TGTGCCAGCAGCGACCGAGCGTCGGATGGCTACACCTTC	CASSDRASDGYTF
TRBJ2-7	TRBV9	-	13	many	TGTGCCAGCAGCGTAGGTGGGTGGAACGAGCAGTACTTC	CASSVGGWNEQYF
TRBJ2-7	TRBV2	-	13	many	TGTGCCAGCAGAGGTACAGAGGGATACGAGCAGTACTTC	CASRGTEGYEQYF
TRBJ2-7	TRBV29-1	-	12	-	TGCAGCGAAACGGACAGAGCCTACGAGCAGTACTTC	CSETDRAYEQYF
TRBJ2-5	TRBV2	-	13	many	TGTGCCAGCAGGTTAGACAGTCCGGAGACCCAGTACTTC	CASRLDSPETQYF
TRBJ2-5	TRBV7-9	-	15	few	TGTGCCAGCAGCCAAAGAGGAGGGCTTGGGGAGACCCAGTACTTC	CASSQRGGLGETQYF
TRBJ2-5	TRBV7-2	TRBD2	13	many	TGTGCCAGCAGCGTAAGCGGGGGGGGGGCCCAGTACTTC	CASSVSGGGAQYF
TRBJ1-3	TRBV12-3/TRBV12-4	-	15	many	TGTGCCAGCAGTTTGTGGGGACAATCTGGAAACACCATATATTTT	CASSLWGQSGNTIYF
TRBJ1-5	TRBV4-3	-	16	few	TGCGCCAGCAGCCAAGATTGGCAGGGTCGCAATCAGCCCCAGCATTTT	CASSQDWQGRNQPQHF
TRBJ2-6	TRBV10-2	-	14	-	TGCGCCACGACCAAGGGGTCAGGGGCCAACGTCCTGACTTTC	CATTKGSGANVLTF
TRBJ1-4	TRBV28	-	14	once	TGTGCCAGCAGTTACCACGGGGCTAGCGAAAAACTGTTTTTT	CASSYHGASEKLFF
TRBJ2-5	TRBV7-9	-	15	-	TGTGCCAGCAGCTTAGCTGGGGGATTCGGCGAGACCCAGTACTTC	CASSLAGGFGETQYF
TRBJ2-7	TRBV9	-	16	-	TGTGCCAGCAGCGTAGAGGCAGGGCTGACCTCCTACGAGCAGTACTTC	CASSVEAGLTSYEQYF
TRBJ1-1	TRBV5-1	TRBD1	14	-	TGCGCCAGCAGCTGGACAGGGCGGAACACTGAAGCTTTCTTT	CASSWTGRNTEAFF
TRBJ2-7	TRBV5-1	-	12	few	TGCGCCAGCAGCTTGGAAGGGTCCAAGCAGTACTTC	CASSLEGSKQYF
TRBJ1-6	TRBV4-1	-	13	many	TGCGCCAGCAGCCAACGACAGGATTCACCCCTCCACTTT	CASSQRQDSPLHF
TRBJ2-2	TRBV7-2	TRBD1	15	-	TGTGCCAGCAGCGTAACCGGGACAGGGGCCGGGGAGCTGTTTTTT	CASSVTGTGAGELFF
TRBJ1-6	TRBV5-1	TRBD1	15	-	TGCGCCAGCAGCGGCAAACAGGGGGCAAATTCACCCCTCCACTTT	CASSGKQGANSPLHF
TRBJ2-7	TRBV7-9	TRBD1	15	-	TGTGCCAGCAGACCTCTCTTTCGACAGGGGGCCGAGCAGTACTTC	CASRPLFRQGAEQYF
TRBJ1-2	TRBV7-9	-	13	-	TGTGCCAGCAGCTCCACTCATTACTATGGCTACACCTTC	CASSSTHYYGYTF
TRBJ1-2	TRBV24-1	-	14	-	TGTGCCACCAGTGGAACGGGGGATCACTATGGCTGCACCTTC	CATSGTGDHYGCTF
TRBJ2-2	TRBV10-3	TRBD2	17	-	TGTGCCATCACCGACCGACTAGCGGGAGGCGACACCGGGGAGCTGTTTTTT	CAITDRLAGGDTGELFF
TRBJ2-5	TRBV10-2	TRBD2	16	-	TGCGCCAGCAGTGACTCCCGTGTTAGCGGGAGTCAGACCCAGTACTTC	CASSDSRVSGSQTQYF
TRBJ2-5	TRBV7-7	-	13	many	TGTGCCAGCAGCTTAACCCTCCAAGAGACCCAGTACTTC	CASSLTLQETQYF
TRBJ1-5	TRBV19	TRBD1	16	-	TGTGCCAGTAGTATAGACCCGACAGGGCGTGGTCAGCCCCAGCATTTT	CASSIDPTGRGQPQHF
TRBJ2-2	TRBV20-1	TRBD1	15	many	TGCAGTGCCAGTACAGGGGGCGGTAACACCGGGGAGCTGTTTTTT	CSASTGGGNTGELFF
TRBJ2-5	TRBV4-3	TRBD2	16	many	TGCGCCAGCAGCCAAGTGGTAGCGGGGGGGGAGGAGACCCAGTACTTC	CASSQVVAGGEETQYF
TRBJ2-2	TRBV9	-	13	-	TGTGCCAGCCGGAAGGCGAACACCGGGGAGCTGTTTTTT	CASRKANTGELFF
TRBJ2-5	TRBV7-2	-	13	-	TGTGCCAGCAGCCTGGACGGTAGGGGGACCCAGTACTTC	CASSLDGRGTQYF
TRBJ1-5	TRBV6-6	-	16	few	TGTGCCAGCAGCCAAGGGCCAGGGTTTCCCAATCAGCCCCAGCATTTT	CASSQGPGFPNQPQHF
TRBJ1-6	TRBV20-1	-	15	-	TGCAGTGCGAGAGGGCAGGGGACTGGGAATTCACCCCTCCACTTT	CSARGQGTGNSPLHF
TRBJ2-7	TRBV5-1	-	15	-	TGCGCCAGCAGCTCCGGTACAGAATACTCCTACGAGCAGTACTTC	CASSSGTEYSYEQYF
TRBJ2-5	TRBV19	-	14	many	TGTGCCAGCACACCAGGACAGAGTACAGAGACCCAGTACTTC	CASTPGQSTETQYF
TRBJ1-3	TRBV7-2	-	15	few	TGTGCCAGCAGCACCTACTTATCACCTGGAAACACCATATATTTT	CASSTYLSPGNTIYF
TRBJ2-5	TRBV7-2	-	14	many	TGTGCCAGCAGCTTAGAGCATTGGCAAGAGACCCAGTACTTC	CASSLEHWQETQYF
TRBJ2-5	TRBV24-1	-	15	many	TGTGCCACCAGTGATTTTTCAGGGGTATCGGAGACCCAGTACTTC	CATSDFSGVSETQYF
TRBJ2-5	TRBV10-3	TRBD2	14	many	TGTGCCAGCAGGCCTAGCGGAGCGGTAGGGACCCAGTACTTC	CASRPSGAVGTQYF
TRBJ2-7	TRBV7-2	TRBD2	14	many	TGTGCCAGCAGCGCTAGCGGGAGGACCCACGAGCAGTACTTC	CASSASGRTHEQYF
TRBJ2-7	TRBV10-2	-	14	-	TGCGCCAGCAGTTTAGGCGGGGCAGGAGGCGAGCAGTACTTC	CASSLGGAGGEQYF
TRBJ1-1	TRBV20-1	TRBD1	16	-	TGCAGTGCTAGAGATCTCGCGACAGGGGGGAGCACTGAAGCTTTCTTT	CSARDLATGGSTEAFF
TRBJ1-6	TRBV7-9	-	15	few	TGTGCCAGCAGCCCTCAGAGCTCCTATAATTCACCCCTCCACTTT	CASSPQSSYNSPLHF